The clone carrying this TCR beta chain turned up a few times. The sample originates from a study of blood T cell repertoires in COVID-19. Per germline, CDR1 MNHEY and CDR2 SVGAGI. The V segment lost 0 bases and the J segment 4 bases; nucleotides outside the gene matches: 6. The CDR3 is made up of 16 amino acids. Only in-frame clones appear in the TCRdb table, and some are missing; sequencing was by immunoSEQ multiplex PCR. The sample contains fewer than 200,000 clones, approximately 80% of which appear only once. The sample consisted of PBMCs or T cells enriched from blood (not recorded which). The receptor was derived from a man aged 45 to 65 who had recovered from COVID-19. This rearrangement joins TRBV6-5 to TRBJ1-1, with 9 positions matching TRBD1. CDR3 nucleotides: TGTGCCAGCAGTTACTCTAGACAGGGGGGAAGCACTGAAGCTTTCTTT. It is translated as CASSYSRQGGSTEAFF.